Below, 22 T cell receptor beta chains from the same sample are listed, as sequenced in a study of blood T cell repertoires in COVID-19. Sequenced by immunoSEQ multiplex PCR; TCRdb stores in-frame clones only, minus some. The profile covers 100,000 or so clones, with about four fifths appearing a single time and 15% taken by the ten largest. The sequenced sample was peripheral blood. Source of these receptors: a woman older than 75 with acute or convalescent COVID-19.

The chain carries TRBV6-5 and TRBJ2-5; perhaps TRBD2 as D (6 bases). V dropped 6 bases and J dropped 0 bases, with 11 bases sitting between them. Germline V gives CDR1 MNHEY, CDR2 SVGAGI. This CDR3 is built from 14 residues. For the CDR3, the DNA is TGTGCCAGCAGGCGCGGAGGGAACCAAGAGACCCAGTACTTC. Its translation: CASRRGGNQETQYF.

The V and J genes are TRBV9 and TRBJ1-3, with 7 bases that match TRBD1. Germline V gives CDR1 SGDLS, CDR2 YYNGEE. Trimming cost V 0 bases and J 3 bases; bases outside gene matches: 3. This CDR3 is built from 15 residues. The CDR3 spells CASSVEGAGGNTIYF. The DNA for the CDR3 is TGTGCCAGCAGCGTAGAGGGGGCAGGTGGAAACACCATATATTTT.

The genes are TRBV5-4 and TRBJ2-5, with 12 nucleotides matching TRBD2. The trim removed 1 base at V and 5 bases at J, leaving 9 bases unmatched. CDR1 is SGHNT and CDR2 is YYREEE in the germline V gene (reference sequence). The CDR3 consists of 17 residues. Here the CDR3 reads CASSLKLAGGPGETQYF. The CDR3 DNA sequence: TGTGCCAGCAGCTTGAAGCTAGCGGGAGGGCCCGGGGAGACCCAGTACTTC.

J is TRBJ2-3 and V is TRBV9, with 8 bases aligning to TRBD1. CDR3 length equals 16 residues. After removal of 3 bases from V and 2 bases from J, the junction contained 8 bases not matched to a gene. Looked up from germline, CDR1 is SGDLS and CDR2 is YYNGEE. The CDR3 here is CASSGRRTGNTDTQYF. The DNA of the CDR3 is TGTGCCAGCAGCGGGCGTCGGACAGGGAACACAGATACGCAGTATTTT.

CDR3: CASSQGARLALFSGANVLTF. The DNA of the CDR3 is TGCGCCAGCTCACAGGGGGCGCGGTTGGCACTTTTCTCTGGGGCCAACGTCCTGACTTTC. The rearrangement joins TRBV5-1 to TRBJ2-6; 9 bases align to TRBD1. Per the germline V gene, CDR1 is SGHRS and CDR2 is YFSETQ. The length of the CDR3 is 20 residues. Losses at the gene ends were 7 bases for V and 0 bases for J; bases not matched to a gene: 17.

The chain is built from TRBV5-6 and TRBJ1-1, with 11 bases aligning to TRBD1. The V gene's germline CDR1 is SGHDT and CDR2 YYEEEE. This CDR3 is built from 15 residues. The V segment lost 4 bases and the J segment 6 bases; nucleotides outside the gene matches: 8. In DNA, the CDR3 is TGTGCCAGCAGCCCGCGGACAGGGGGCACCCCTGAAGCTTTCTTT. Translation gives CASSPRTGGTPEAFF.

This chain uses TRBV7-9 with TRBJ2-3; 9 bases are a match to TRBD2. The germline V gene has CDR1 SEHNR and CDR2 FQNEAQ (reference sequence). CDR3 length: 18 residues. The V segment lost 1 base and the J segment 3 bases; nucleotides outside the gene matches: 11. As DNA, the CDR3 is TGTGCCAGCAGCTTAGTGGGCCTAGCGGGATTTGAAACAGATACGCAGTATTTT. It is translated as CASSLVGLAGFETDTQYF.

The chain links TRBV19 to TRBJ2-1; maybe TRBD2 (5 bases). The CDR3 is 14 amino acids. V was shortened by 1 base and J by 9 bases, with 13 bases between the two germline ends. Germline CDR1 LNHDA, CDR2 SQIVND (reference sequence). The CDR3 protein is CASSIVTRNSEQFF. The CDR3 DNA reads as TGTGCCAGTAGTATAGTAACTAGGAACAGTGAGCAGTTCTTC.

The rearrangement joins TRBV7-2 to TRBJ2-3; 11 positions agree with TRBD2. CDR1 and CDR2 from the germline V gene are SGHTA and FQGNSA. The CDR3 covers 16 residues. With 2 bases clipped from V and 2 bases from J, the junction kept 3 bases outside the gene matches. DNA of the CDR3: TGTGCCAGCAGCTTACTAGCGGGAGGCTACACAGATACGCAGTATTTT. This translates into CASSLLAGGYTDTQYF. Together with reference TRBV7-2 and TRBJ2-3, the CDR3 gives the full variable domain: GAGVSQSPSNKVTEKGKDVELRCDPISGHTALYWYRQSLGQGLEFLIYFQGNSAPDKSGLPSDRFSAERTGGSVSTLTIQRTQQEDSAVYLCASSLLAGGYTDTQYFGPGTRLTVL.

The CDR3 loop is CASSSLAGEGTDNEQFF. DNA for the CDR3: TGTGCCAGCAGTTCACTAGCGGGAGAAGGCACGGACAATGAGCAGTTCTTC. This chain uses TRBV28 with TRBJ2-1; TRBD2 agrees at 11 bases. The trim removed 4 bases at V and 5 bases at J, leaving 10 bases unmatched. Germline assignment: CDR1 MDHEN and CDR2 SYDVKM. The length of the CDR3 is 17 residues. The full variable domain, its missing parts supplied by reference TRBV28 and TRBJ2-1, is DVKVTQSSRYLVKRTGEKVFLECVQDMDHENMFWYRQDPGLGLRLIYFSYDVKMKEKGDIPEGYSVSREKKERFSLILESASTNQTSMYLCASSSLAGEGTDNEQFFGPGTRLTVL.

This rearrangement joins TRBV7-9 to TRBJ2-7, with a tentative D call TRBD1 (5 bases). V dropped 3 bases and J dropped 3 bases, with 9 bases sitting between them. This CDR3 region has 13 residues. In germline, CDR1 is SEHNR, CDR2 FQNEAQ (reference sequence). The DNA for the CDR3 is TGTGCCAGCAGCTTTGGGGCAGGCTACGAGCAGTACTTC. This codes for CASSFGAGYEQYF.

The gene calls are TRBV28 and TRBJ2-3; tentatively, D is TRBD2 (5 bases). V was shortened by 3 bases and J by 1 base, with 11 bases between the two germline ends. This CDR3 spans 15 amino acids. Per germline, CDR1 MDHEN and CDR2 SYDVKM. This CDR3 is CASSFSDSRTDTQYF. For the CDR3, the DNA is TGTGCCAGCAGTTTTTCGGACTCCCGCACAGATACGCAGTATTTT.

The genes are TRBV19 and TRBJ1-2, with TRBD1 identical over 9 bases. The CDR3 is made up of 15 amino acids. Germline loops: CDR1 LNHDA, CDR2 SQIVND (reference sequence). V was pared by 4 bases and J by 5 bases, with 8 bases of the junction left unmatched. The CDR3 here is CASSTPGQGFYGYTF. The CDR3 DNA is TGTGCCAGTAGTACACCGGGACAGGGCTTTTATGGCTACACCTTC.

V gene TRBV2 combines with J gene TRBJ2-7; TRBD1 agrees at 9 bases. Germline V gene data show CDR1 as SNHLY and CDR2 as FYNNEI. V shed 6 bases, J shed 5 bases, and the junction held 5 bases outside the gene matches. This CDR3 is built from 13 residues. The CDR3 sequence: CASRGTGYDEQYF. CDR3 in DNA: TGTGCCAGCAGGGGGACAGGGTATGACGAGCAGTACTTC.

The rearrangement uses TRBV7-9 and TRBJ2-2; tentatively, D is TRBD2 (5 bases). Between the trimmed V and J ends, which lost 5 bases and 8 bases, there was a span of 15 bases. The length of the CDR3 is 14 residues. Germline CDR1 and CDR2: SEHNR and FQNEAQ (reference sequence). The CDR3 region has the DNA TGTGCCAGCAGCCCCATTATGGGAGTGGGGGAGCTGTTTTTT. This gives the protein CASSPIMGVGELFF.

V is TRBV7-2 and J is TRBJ2-1; no clear D. V lost 5 bases, J lost 4 bases, and 15 bases lay in between. CDR3 size: 15 residues. Looked up from germline, CDR1 is SGHTA and CDR2 is FQGNSA. The CDR3 loop is CASSLGRIPYNEQFF. The CDR3 nucleotides are TGTGCCAGCAGCCTAGGCAGGATCCCTTACAATGAGCAGTTCTTC. The full variable domain, in which reference TRBV7-2 and TRBJ2-1 provide the parts outside the CDR3, is GAGVSQSPSNKVTEKGKDVELRCDPISGHTALYWYRQSLGQGLEFLIYFQGNSAPDKSGLPSDRFSAERTGGSVSTLTIQRTQQEDSAVYLCASSLGRIPYNEQFFGPGTRLTVL.

This rearrangement joins TRBV5-1 to TRBJ2-5; tentatively, D is TRBD1 (6 bases). This CDR3 is built from 16 residues. Germline V gives CDR1 SGHRS, CDR2 YFSETQ. Between the trimmed V and J ends, which lost 4 bases and 1 base, there was a span of 17 bases. The CDR3 DNA reads as TGCGCCAGCAGCCCGATTGGACAGATTTCCCAAGAGACCCAGTACTTC. It is translated as CASSPIGQISQETQYF.

The chain links TRBV29-1 to TRBJ2-2, with 10 nucleotides matching TRBD2. V lost 6 bases and J lost 3; bases outside the gene matches: 7. The CDR3 extends over 15 amino acids. Per the germline V gene, CDR1 is SQVTM and CDR2 is ANQGSEA. Written as DNA, the CDR3 is TGCAGCGTAAAAAGCGGGGGGGTGGACACCGGGGAGCTGTTTTTT. This translates into CSVKSGGVDTGELFF.

This clone was seen only a few times. CDR3 bases: TGTGCCAGCAGCCAAGAAGCTCTAACAGGGCAATACTACGAGCAGTACTTC. It specifies CASSQEALTGQYYEQYF. The rearrangement links TRBV3-1 (or the pseudogene TRBV3-2) to TRBJ2-7; a possible D gene is TRBD1 (6 bases). Trimming stripped 0 bases from V and 3 bases from J, with 18 bases between. The CDR3 runs 17 residues. Germline-derived CDR1 and CDR2 are LGHDT and YNNKEL (reference sequence).

This clone was found a few times. The chain links TRBV21-1 to TRBJ2-1; the D call in the table, TRBD2, was not verified against the DNA. TRBV21-1 is given as a pseudogene. The CDR3 length is 11 residues. The CDR3: CAWEGLNEQFF. CDR3 in DNA: TGTGCGTGGGAGGGCCTTAATGAGCAGTTCTTC.

The chain uses TRBV5-5 and TRBJ2-5, with D possibly matching TRBD2 (5 bases). In germline, CDR1 is SGHKS, CDR2 YYEKEE (reference sequence). Trimming removed 0 bases from V and 3 bases from J, with 6 bases in between. CDR3 size: 13 residues. CDR3 protein: CASSLEEEETQYF. The CDR3 DNA sequence: TGTGCCAGCAGCTTGGAGGAGGAAGAGACCCAGTACTTC.

V is TRBV5-1 and J is TRBJ2-3, with 9 bases identical to TRBD2. The germline V gene encodes CDR1 SGHRS and CDR2 YFSETQ. After removal of 0 bases from V and 4 bases from J, the junction contained 6 bases not matched to a gene. CDR3 size: 16 residues. CDR3: CASSLVPTSGADTQYF. The DNA of the CDR3 is TGCGCCAGCAGCTTGGTTCCGACTAGCGGAGCAGATACGCAGTATTTT.